This is a list of T cell receptor beta chains from one sample in a study of cytomegalovirus exposure and HLA in healthy donors. Generated by immunoSEQ multiplex PCR, the TCRdb table keeps only in-frame clones and is missing some. The table includes some 170,000 clones, around 81% detected once. Sequencing input: PBMCs. The receptors stem from a woman aged 25 to 39 in good health and CMV-seronegative. Each CDR3 is given with its conserved first and last residue. The D gene is left open where the match is weak. The listing skips clone size in some rows; elsewhere it reads once, few, many or a size class.

cdr3_nt	cdr3_aa	clone_size	d_call	v_call	j_call
TGTGCCATCAGACGACCGGGACAGGGCTCAGGGGAGCAGTACTTC	CAIRRPGQGSGEQYF	NA	TRBD1	TRBV10-3	TRBJ2-5
TGTGCCAGCAGCCCCGGGACAGACTACGAGCAGTACTTC	CASSPGTDYEQYF	NA	TRBD1	TRBV6-5	TRBJ2-7
TGTGCCAGCAGTACATCGACAGGACCTATGAACACTGAAGCTTTCTTT	CASSTSTGPMNTEAFF	NA	NA	TRBV28	TRBJ1-1
TGTGCCAGCAGCTTAGCGTTACAGGGGTATGCAGATACGCAGTATTTT	CASSLALQGYADTQYF	NA	TRBD1	TRBV7-6	TRBJ2-3
TGTGCCAGCAGCATGGACAGGGGAGGGAACTATGGCTACACCTTC	CASSMDRGGNYGYTF	NA	TRBD1	TRBV2	TRBJ1-2
TGTTCCAGCAGCTTTGAACTAGCGAGCTCCTACAATGAGCAGTTCTTC	CSSSFELASSYNEQFF	once	TRBD2	TRBV7-9	TRBJ2-1
TGTGCAAGTCGCTTAACCTCCGGGACAGTGTACTTC	CASRLTSGTVYF	NA	NA	TRBV12-2	TRBJ2-5
TGTGCCAGCAGCTTAACCAGCGGGAAGGCCGAGCAGTACTTC	CASSLTSGKAEQYF	NA	TRBD2	TRBV7-2	TRBJ2-7
TGTGCCAGCAGCGTAGGGACAGGGGTATACAATGAGCAGTTCTTC	CASSVGTGVYNEQFF	NA	TRBD1	TRBV9	TRBJ2-1
TGTGCCAGCTCGGACAGTACCACCGGGGAGCTGTTTTTT	CASSDSTTGELFF	NA	NA	TRBV28	TRBJ2-2
TGTGCCAGCAGCTTAGATACAGGGTTCACAGATACGCAGTATTTT	CASSLDTGFTDTQYF	NA	NA	TRBV11-2	TRBJ2-3
TGCGCCAGGGGACTAGCGGGAGGGTTATACGAGCAGTACTTC	CARGLAGGLYEQYF	NA	TRBD2	TRBV10-1	TRBJ2-7
TGCGCCAGCGCTTCAGGAGGGAACACCGGGGAGCTGTTTTTT	CASASGGNTGELFF	NA	NA	TRBV4-3	TRBJ2-2
TGCGCCAGCAGCCAAGATTTAAAACTAGCGGGAGTTTTCGCCGGGGAGCTGTTTTTT	CASSQDLKLAGVFAGELFF	NA	TRBD2	TRBV4-3	TRBJ2-2
TGTGCCAGCAGCTCAGACAGGGATCAGCCCCAGCATTTT	CASSSDRDQPQHF	NA	TRBD1	TRBV7-2	TRBJ1-5
TGCGCCAGCAGCTTGGGGAGAGCGGTCAGAGAGACCCAGTACTTC	CASSLGRAVRETQYF	NA	NA	TRBV5-1	TRBJ2-5
TGTGCCAGCTCACCGATAGGACAGAGCACAGATACGCAGTATTTT	CASSPIGQSTDTQYF	NA	NA	TRBV18	TRBJ2-3
TGTGCCAGCAGTTACTCCCCCGGCTATGGCTACACCTTC	CASSYSPGYGYTF	few	NA	TRBV6-5	TRBJ1-2
TGTGCCAGCAGTTACGTTAGAAACACCGGGGAGCTGTTTTTT	CASSYVRNTGELFF	NA	NA	TRBV6-5	TRBJ2-2
TGTGCCAGCAGTGAATGGCAAGTCGCGAACACCGGGGAGCTGTTTTTT	CASSEWQVANTGELFF	once	NA	TRBV2	TRBJ2-2
TGCGCCAGCAGCGAAAGGGGGATTGAAGCTTTCTTT	CASSERGIEAFF	NA	NA	TRBV5-1	TRBJ1-1
TGTGCCAGCAGTTATGAGCCCGGGAGCACAGATACGCAGTATTTT	CASSYEPGSTDTQYF	NA	NA	TRBV6-5	TRBJ2-3
TGTGCCAGCAGGCCGGGACTAGCGGGTACCTACGAGCAGTACTTC	CASRPGLAGTYEQYF	NA	TRBD2	TRBV28	TRBJ2-7
TGTGCCAGCAGCTCCCATCGACTAGCGGGACGTTCCTACGAGCAGTACTTC	CASSSHRLAGRSYEQYF	NA	TRBD2	TRBV5-4	TRBJ2-7
TGTGCCAGCAGCGTAGGGGGGGGCTCTGGGGCCAACGGCCTGACTTTC	CASSVGGGSGANGLTF	NA	NA	TRBV9	TRBJ2-6
TGTTCCAGCAGCTTAGGTGCGAAGACTGAAGCTTTCTTT	CSSSLGAKTEAFF	few	NA	TRBV7-9	TRBJ1-1
TGCGCCAGCAGCCAAGAGAGGACAGGGGTCGGCACAGATACGCAGTATTTT	CASSQERTGVGTDTQYF	NA	TRBD1	TRBV4-3	TRBJ2-3
TGTGCCAGCAGCGGGACGGACTACGCGCAGTACTTC	CASSGTDYAQYF	NA	NA	TRBV11-2	TRBJ2-7
TGTGCCAGCAGTGACCGATTAGGATCCGGGGCAGATACGCAGTATTTT	CASSDRLGSGADTQYF	few	NA	TRBV6-4	TRBJ2-3
TGTGCCAGCAGCGTAGCTAGCGGGGGGATCTACGAGCAGTACTTC	CASSVASGGIYEQYF	NA	TRBD2	TRBV9	TRBJ2-7
TGTGCCAGCAGCCTAGCGGGGGGGCGGGAGACCCAGTACTTC	CASSLAGGRETQYF	NA	TRBD2	TRBV6-6	TRBJ2-5
TGTGCCAGCAGTTACCGTCGGGGTAGCACCTACAATGAGCAGTTCTTC	CASSYRRGSTYNEQFF	NA	NA	TRBV6-5	TRBJ2-1
TGTGCCAGTAGTTTCGGGTTTTCTAGCACAGATACGCAGTATTTT	CASSFGFSSTDTQYF	NA	NA	TRBV19	TRBJ2-3
TGTGCCAGCAGCGAGGGAGAGGGGGCATACGAGCAGTACTTC	CASSEGEGAYEQYF	NA	TRBD1	TRBV9	TRBJ2-7
TGTGCCAGCAGTCGTTGGACAGGGGTAAATTCACCCCTCCACTTT	CASSRWTGVNSPLHF	NA	TRBD1	TRBV5-4	TRBJ1-6
TGCGCCAGCAGCTTGGCACCGGGACTAGCGGGTGAGCAGTTCTTC	CASSLAPGLAGEQFF	NA	TRBD2	TRBV5-1	TRBJ2-1
TGTGCCAGCTACCCTAACAATTGGCGGGGGGCGGGAGGGGCCAACGGCCTGACTTTC	CASYPNNWRGAGGANGLTF	NA	TRBD2	TRBV5-6	TRBJ2-6
TGTGCCAGCAGTCCTACGGGACAGGGCTACACCGGGGAGCTGTTTTTT	CASSPTGQGYTGELFF	NA	TRBD1	TRBV2	TRBJ2-2
TGTGCCAGCAGTTCCGGCGGGCACACAGATACGCAGTATTTT	CASSSGGHTDTQYF	NA	NA	TRBV25-1	TRBJ2-3
TGTGCCAGCAGCTTCGCCGGGACAGGGGGCTTTGAGTATGCTGAAGCTTTCTTT	CASSFAGTGGFEYAEAFF	NA	TRBD1	TRBV7-2	TRBJ1-1
TGTGCCAGCACCAAAAGTGGGACAGGCAGAGCTGGAAACACCATATATTTT	CASTKSGTGRAGNTIYF	NA	TRBD1	TRBV2	TRBJ1-3
TGTGCCAGCAGTGAGATTGACAGGCCCTTCTCTGGAAACACCATATATTTT	CASSEIDRPFSGNTIYF	NA	NA	TRBV2	TRBJ1-3
TGTGCCAGCTCACCGGTCCCAGGGGGCAATCAGCCCCAGCATTTT	CASSPVPGGNQPQHF	NA	NA	TRBV18	TRBJ1-5
TGTGCCAGCAGCTTAAAGGGACTCCACGAGCAGTACTTC	CASSLKGLHEQYF	NA	NA	TRBV7-2	TRBJ2-7
TGTGCCAGCAGCTTAACAGGGGCGACGTGGAATGAGCAGTTCTTC	CASSLTGATWNEQFF	NA	TRBD1	TRBV7-9	TRBJ2-1
TGTGCCAGTAGTATAGGTAAAACTACAGGGGGCCGGAACACTGAAGCTTTCTTT	CASSIGKTTGGRNTEAFF	NA	TRBD1	TRBV19	TRBJ1-1
TGTGCCAGCAGCTTAGCCCGACTAGCGGGGGGCCAAGAGACCCAGTACTTC	CASSLARLAGGQETQYF	few	TRBD2	TRBV7-2	TRBJ2-5
TGTGCCAGCTCACCGACAGGGGAGAACACTGAAGCTTTCTTT	CASSPTGENTEAFF	NA	TRBD1	TRBV18	TRBJ1-1
TGTGCCAGCAGTCGACAGGGGGGGGATAATTCACCCCTCCACTTT	CASSRQGGDNSPLHF	few	TRBD1	TRBV6-5	TRBJ1-6
TGTGCCAGCAGGACGAGCGGAAACTCCTACGAGCAGTACTTC	CASRTSGNSYEQYF	NA	NA	TRBV6-5	TRBJ2-7
TGCGCCAGCAGTCTTAAAGGGGACTTAGCGGGTCGGCTGTTTTTT	CASSLKGDLAGRLFF	few	TRBD2	TRBV10-2	TRBJ2-2
TGTGCCAGCAGGGACATAATCCGGACAGGTTACGAGCAGTACTTC	CASRDIIRTGYEQYF	once	TRBD1	TRBV6-1	TRBJ2-7
TGCGCCAGCAGTGATGCGAGAGAGGTACAAGAGACCCAGTACTTC	CASSDAREVQETQYF	once	NA	TRBV10-2	TRBJ2-5
TGTGCCAGCGCAAACGGGGGACTGGGTACCCAGTACTTC	CASANGGLGTQYF	NA	NA	TRBV7-6	TRBJ2-5
TGTGCCACCTCGGGGGGACCCTCCTACAATGAGCAGTTCTTC	CATSGGPSYNEQFF	NA	TRBD2	TRBV10-3	TRBJ2-1
TGTGCCAGCAGTTTATCCCCGGGATCCTCCTACGAGCAGTACTTC	CASSLSPGSSYEQYF	NA	NA	TRBV28	TRBJ2-7
TGTGCCAGCCGACTAGCGGCCAGCTACGAGCAGTACTTC	CASRLAASYEQYF	NA	TRBD2	TRBV5-8	TRBJ2-7
TGTGCCAGCAGTTACGGGGGGGCCGCCCAAGAGACCCAGTACTTC	CASSYGGAAQETQYF	NA	NA	TRBV6-5	TRBJ2-5
TGCAGCGTCGGATTACCAGGGGGCGCCTCCACCTTC	CSVGLPGGASTF	NA	TRBD1	TRBV29-1	TRBJ1-2